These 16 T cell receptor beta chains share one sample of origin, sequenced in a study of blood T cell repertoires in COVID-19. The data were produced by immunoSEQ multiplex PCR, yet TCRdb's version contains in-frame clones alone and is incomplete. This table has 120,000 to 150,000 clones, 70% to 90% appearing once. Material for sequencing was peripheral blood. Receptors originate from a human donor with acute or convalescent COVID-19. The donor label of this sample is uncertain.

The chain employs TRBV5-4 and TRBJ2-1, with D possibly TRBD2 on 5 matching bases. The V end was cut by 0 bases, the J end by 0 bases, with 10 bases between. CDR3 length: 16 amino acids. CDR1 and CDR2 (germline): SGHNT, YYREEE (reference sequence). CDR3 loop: CASSLVLGSSYNEQFF. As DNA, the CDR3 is TGTGCCAGCAGCTTGGTGTTAGGGAGCTCCTACAATGAGCAGTTCTTC.

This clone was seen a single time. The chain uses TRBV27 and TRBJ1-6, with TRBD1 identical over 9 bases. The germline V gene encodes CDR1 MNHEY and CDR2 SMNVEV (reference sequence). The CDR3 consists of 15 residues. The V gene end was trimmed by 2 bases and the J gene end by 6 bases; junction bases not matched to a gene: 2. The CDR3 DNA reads TGTGCCAGCAGTTTAATGGACAGGGGTAATTCACCCCTCCACTTT. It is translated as CASSLMDRGNSPLHF.

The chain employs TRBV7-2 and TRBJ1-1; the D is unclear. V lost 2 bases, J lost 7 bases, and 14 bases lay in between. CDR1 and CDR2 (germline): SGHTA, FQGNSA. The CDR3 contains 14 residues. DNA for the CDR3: TGTGCCAGCAGCTTAACATCCGGACGGGATGAAGCTTTCTTT. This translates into CASSLTSGRDEAFF.

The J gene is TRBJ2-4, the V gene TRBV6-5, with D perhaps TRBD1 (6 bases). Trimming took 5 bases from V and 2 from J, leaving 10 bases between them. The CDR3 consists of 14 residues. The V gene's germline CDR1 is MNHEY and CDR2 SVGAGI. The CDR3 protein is CASSNGQTKNIQYF. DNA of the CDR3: TGTGCCAGCAGTAATGGACAGACCAAAAACATTCAGTACTTC.

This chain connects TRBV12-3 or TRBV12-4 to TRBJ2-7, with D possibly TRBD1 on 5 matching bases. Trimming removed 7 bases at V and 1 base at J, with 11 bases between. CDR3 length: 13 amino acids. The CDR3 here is CASTRTGSYEQYF. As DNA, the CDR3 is TGTGCCAGCACCCGAACAGGTTCCTACGAGCAGTACTTC.

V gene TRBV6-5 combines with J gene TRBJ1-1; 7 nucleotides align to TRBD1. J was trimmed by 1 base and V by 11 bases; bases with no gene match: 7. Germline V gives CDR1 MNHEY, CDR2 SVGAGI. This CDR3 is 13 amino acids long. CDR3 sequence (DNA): TGTGCCTCAGCACAGGGGAAGAACACTGAAGCTTTCTTT. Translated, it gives CASAQGKNTEAFF.

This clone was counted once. The CDR3 coding sequence is TGCGCCAGCAGCTCCCAGGGTAATGAGCAGTTCTTC. Amino acid sequence: CASSSQGNEQFF. The chain employs TRBV5-1 and TRBJ2-1; tentatively, D is TRBD1 (5 bases). Germline lookup yields CDR1 SGHRS and CDR2 YFSETQ. The V gene lost 3 bases and the J gene lost 7 bases, with 8 bases spanning the gap. There are 12 residues in the CDR3.

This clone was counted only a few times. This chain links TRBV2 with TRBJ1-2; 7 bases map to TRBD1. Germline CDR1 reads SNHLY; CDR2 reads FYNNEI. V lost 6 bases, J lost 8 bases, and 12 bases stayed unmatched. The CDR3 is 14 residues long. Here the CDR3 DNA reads TGTGCCAGCAGGAGGACAGGACCTTCGGGCGGCTACACCTTC. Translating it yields CASRRTGPSGGYTF.

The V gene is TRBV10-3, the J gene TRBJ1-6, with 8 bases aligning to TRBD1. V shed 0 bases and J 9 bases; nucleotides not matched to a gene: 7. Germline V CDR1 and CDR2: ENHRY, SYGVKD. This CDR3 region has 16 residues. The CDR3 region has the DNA TGTGCCATCAGTGAGTCGCAAGGACAGGGCCGTTCACCCCTCCACTTT. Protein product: CAISESQGQGRSPLHF.

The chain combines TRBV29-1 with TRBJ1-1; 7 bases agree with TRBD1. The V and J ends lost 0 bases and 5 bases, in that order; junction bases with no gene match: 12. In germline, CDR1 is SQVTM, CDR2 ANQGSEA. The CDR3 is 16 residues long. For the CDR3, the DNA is TGCAGCGTTGAAGATGGGTCAGGGGGTGTTTGGACTGAAGCTTTCTTT. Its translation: CSVEDGSGGVWTEAFF.

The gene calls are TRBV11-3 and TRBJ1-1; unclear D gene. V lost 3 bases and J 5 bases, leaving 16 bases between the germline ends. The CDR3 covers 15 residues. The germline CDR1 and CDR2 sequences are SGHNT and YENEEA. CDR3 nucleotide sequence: TGTGCCAGCAGCTTTTCTAGCCAGGCGGGAACTGAAGCTTTCTTT. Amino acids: CASSFSSQAGTEAFF.

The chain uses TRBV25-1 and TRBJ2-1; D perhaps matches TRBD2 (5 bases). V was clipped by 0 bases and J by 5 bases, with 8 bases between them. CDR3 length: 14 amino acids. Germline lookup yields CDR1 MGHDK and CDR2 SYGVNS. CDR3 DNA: TGTGCCAGCAGTGAATATGGAGGTAACAATGAGCAGTTCTTC. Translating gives CASSEYGGNNEQFF.

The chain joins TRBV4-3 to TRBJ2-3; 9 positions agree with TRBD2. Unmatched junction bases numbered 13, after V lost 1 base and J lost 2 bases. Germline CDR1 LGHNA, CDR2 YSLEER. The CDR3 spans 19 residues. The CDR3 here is CASSQGDGMRGGFTDTQYF. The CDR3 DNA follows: TGCGCCAGCAGCCAAGGTGACGGGATGCGGGGGGGCTTCACAGATACGCAGTATTTT.

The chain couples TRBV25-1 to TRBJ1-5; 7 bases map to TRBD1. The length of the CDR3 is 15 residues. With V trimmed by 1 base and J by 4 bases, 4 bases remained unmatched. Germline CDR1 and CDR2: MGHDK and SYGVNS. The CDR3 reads CASSESGTANQPQHF. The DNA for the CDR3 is TGTGCCAGCAGTGAATCGGGGACAGCAAATCAGCCCCAGCATTTT. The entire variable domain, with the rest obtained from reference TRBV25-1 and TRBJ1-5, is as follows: EADIYQTPRYLVIGTGKKITLECSQTMGHDKMYWYQQDPGMELHLIHYSYGVNSTEKGDLSSESTVSRIRTEHFPLTLESARPSHTSQYLCASSESGTANQPQHFGDGTRLSIL.

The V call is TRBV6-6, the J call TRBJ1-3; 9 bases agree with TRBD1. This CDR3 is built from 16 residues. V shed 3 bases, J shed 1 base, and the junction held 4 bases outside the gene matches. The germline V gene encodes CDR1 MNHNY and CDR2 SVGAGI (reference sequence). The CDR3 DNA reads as TGTGCCAGCAGTTATTCCGGGACAGGGTCTGGAAACACCATATATTTT. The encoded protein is CASSYSGTGSGNTIYF.

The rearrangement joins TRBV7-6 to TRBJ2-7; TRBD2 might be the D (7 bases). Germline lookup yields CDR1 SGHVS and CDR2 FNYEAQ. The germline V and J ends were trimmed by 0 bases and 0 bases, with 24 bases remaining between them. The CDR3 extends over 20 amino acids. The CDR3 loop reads CASSLAIPVGAGAHSYEQYF. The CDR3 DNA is TGTGCCAGCAGCTTAGCAATCCCTGTCGGGGCGGGGGCCCACTCCTACGAGCAGTACTTC.